The present TCR beta chain was sequenced within a study of blood T cell repertoires in COVID-19. Study-wide background: Both acute and convalescent COVID-19 samples were obtained from the United States, Italy and Spain.

Germline assignment: CDR1 MGHRA and CDR2 YSYEKL. CDR3 length: 18 residues. The V segment lost 0 bases and the J segment 2 bases; nucleotides outside the gene matches: 7. Produced via immunoSEQ multiplex PCR; TCRdb's table is partial and in-frame only. Of 80,000 to 95,000 clones in the sample, 85% were seen once. This receptor was obtained from a woman aged 70-85 years with acute or convalescent COVID-19. Source material: peripheral blood. The gene calls are TRBV4-1 and TRBJ1-5; 10 bases are shared with TRBD1. CDR3: CASSQERQGAVGNQPQHF. The CDR3 DNA sequence: TGCGCCAGCAGCCAAGAAAGACAGGGGGCGGTCGGCAATCAGCCCCAGCATTTT.